The T cell receptor beta chain described here comes from a study of cytomegalovirus exposure and HLA in healthy donors. PCR amplification relied on 60 Vbeta primers (plus 13 Jbeta primers). Libraries were prepared by immunoSEQ multiplex PCR; TCRdb keeps only in-frame clonotypes and omits some of them. The sample has some 60,000 clones; 70% to 90% are singletons. Broader study findings: Later analysis reportedly placed an Asian-associated ancestry cluster below the roughly 700-donor mean in N-insertions.

Concerning this clone itself: Its antigen is not known.

The sample comprised PBMCs. The receptor comes from a male donor in good health and CMV-seronegative.

CDR3 protein: CASSSQTEGADNQPQHF. The CDR3, as DNA: TGTGCCAGCAGTTCCCAGACCGAAGGGGCCGACAATCAGCCCCAGCATTTT. This chain links TRBV27 with TRBJ1-5; maybe TRBD1 (5 bases). Germline V gene sequence: CDR1 MNHEY, CDR2 SMNVEV (reference sequence). V dropped 4 bases and J dropped 3 bases, with 19 bases sitting between them. The length of the CDR3 is 17 residues.